The rows below give T cell receptor beta chains drawn from one sample of a study of blood T cell repertoires in COVID-19. Method: immunoSEQ multiplex PCR; TCRdb's copy keeps in-frame clones and lacks some. The sample has around 45,000 clones, roughly nine tenths seen once; the top ten hold 6% to 6.5%. The sample was peripheral blood. The receptor source for this set is a man in his 70s with active COVID-19. Each CDR3 is given with its conserved first and last residue.

TRBV18	CASSRGTGTNEQFF
TRBV29-1	CSINPRGGQGLNEQFF
TRBV7-6	CASSQGQPNQPQHF
TRBV5-1	CASSLRDSASSGNTIYF
TRBV28	CASSAASAGGSSEAFF
TRBV4-1	CASSQPGLPNTGELFF
TRBV19	CASIRGPNQPQHF
TRBV6-6	CASSYLAGGDNEQFF
TRBV9	CASSVASDYYNEQFF
TRBV28	CASSLYPGQGGEKLFF
TRBV5-1	CASSLDRATEAFF
TRBV6-5	CASSYSGGWTEAFF
TRBV5-1	CASSLRGHADTEAFF
TRBV10-3	CAISEMRSEQFF
TRBV25-1	CASSEPTGYNSPLHF
TRBV25-1	CASSNTQGLFF
TRBV12-5	CASGLGQISNQPQHF
TRBV7-9	CASSLVRGMQEQYF
TRBV2	CASKAEAGAYNEQFF
TRBV13	CASSRDRGKTDTQYF
TRBV6-5	CASSYSTVSGNTIYF
TRBV12-3/TRBV12-4	CASSLPGWEQYF
TRBV11-3	CASSFGGKNTGELFF
TRBV28	CASSPGGSNQPQHF
TRBV6-2/TRBV6-3	CASSRGLAARTDTQYF
TRBV2	CASSKGHLAYEQYF
TRBV28	CASSSPSGGPNEQFF
TRBV19	CASSTSGGVNQPQHF
TRBV7-9	CASSHGTEAFF